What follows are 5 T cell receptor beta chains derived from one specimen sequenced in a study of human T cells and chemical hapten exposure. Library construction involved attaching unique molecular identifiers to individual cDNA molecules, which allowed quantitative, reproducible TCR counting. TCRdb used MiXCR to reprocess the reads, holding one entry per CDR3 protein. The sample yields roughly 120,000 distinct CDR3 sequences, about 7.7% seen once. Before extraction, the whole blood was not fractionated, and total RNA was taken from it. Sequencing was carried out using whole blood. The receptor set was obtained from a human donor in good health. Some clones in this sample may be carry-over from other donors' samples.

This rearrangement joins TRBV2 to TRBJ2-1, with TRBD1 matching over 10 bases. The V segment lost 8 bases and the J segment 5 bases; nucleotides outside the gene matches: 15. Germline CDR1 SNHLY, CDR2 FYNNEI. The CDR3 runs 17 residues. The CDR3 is CASPGTGDPFVHNEQFF. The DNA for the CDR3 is TGTGCCAGCCCCGGGACAGGGGACCCCTTCGTCCACAATGAGCAGTTCTTC.

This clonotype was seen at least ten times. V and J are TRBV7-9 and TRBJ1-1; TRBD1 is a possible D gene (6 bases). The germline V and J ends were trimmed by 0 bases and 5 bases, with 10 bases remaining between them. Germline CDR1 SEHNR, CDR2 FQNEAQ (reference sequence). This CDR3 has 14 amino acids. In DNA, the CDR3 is TGTGCCAGCAGCTTAGCATGGGGGCCTACTGAAGCTTTCTTT. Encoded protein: CASSLAWGPTEAFF. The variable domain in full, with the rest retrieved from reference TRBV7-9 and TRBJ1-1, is DTGVSQNPRHKITKRGQNVTFRCDPISEHNRLYWYRQTLGQGPEFLTYFQNEAQLEKSRLLSDRFSAERPKGSFSTLEIQRTEQGDSAMYLCASSLAWGPTEAFFGQGTRLTVV.

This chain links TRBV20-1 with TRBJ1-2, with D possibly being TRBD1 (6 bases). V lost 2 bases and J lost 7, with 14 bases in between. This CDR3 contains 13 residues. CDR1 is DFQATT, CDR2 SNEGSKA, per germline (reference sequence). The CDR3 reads CSARTGMDTGYTF. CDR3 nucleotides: TGCAGTGCTAGAACAGGGATGGATACTGGCTACACCTTC.

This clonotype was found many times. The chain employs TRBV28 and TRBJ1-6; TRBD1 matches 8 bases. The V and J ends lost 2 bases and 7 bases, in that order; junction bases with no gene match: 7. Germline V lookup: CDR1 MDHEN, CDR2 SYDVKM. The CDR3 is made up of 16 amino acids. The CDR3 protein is CASSLRGQARNSPLHF. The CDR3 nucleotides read TGTGCCAGCAGTTTAAGGGGACAGGCCCGAAATTCACCCCTCCACTTT.

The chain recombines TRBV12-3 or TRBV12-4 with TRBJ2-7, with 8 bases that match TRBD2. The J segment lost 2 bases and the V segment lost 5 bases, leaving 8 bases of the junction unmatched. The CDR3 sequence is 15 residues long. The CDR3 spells CASSPGLVATYEQYF. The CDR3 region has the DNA TGTGCCAGCAGTCCGGGACTAGTGGCAACCTACGAGCAGTACTTC.